The 9 T cell receptor beta chains given below trace back to one sample, sequenced in a study of CD8 T cells in ankylosing spondylitis. TCRdb reprocessed the 5' RACE reads with MiXCR, giving one entry per CDR3 protein. The data hold over 100,000 distinct CDR3 sequences, with approximately 6.8% observed a single time. The sequencing sample was made of blood, either unsorted or a sorted T cell fraction (not recorded which). These receptors all stem from a male donor with ankylosing spondylitis or in good health (not recorded which).

This clonotype was seen repeatedly, ten times or more. The genes are TRBV20-1 and TRBJ2-2, with 8 bases identical to TRBD1. The junction had 8 bases not matched to a gene; V was cut back by 7 bases and J by 7 bases. The CDR3 has 13 amino acids. Germline V CDR1 and CDR2: DFQATT, SNEGSKA (reference sequence). The CDR3 coding sequence is TGCAGTGTTGGACAGGGAGGTTTCGGGGAGCTGTTTTTT. Amino acids: CSVGQGGFGELFF.

This clonotype was detected ten times or more. This chain uses TRBV27 with TRBJ1-2; D unclear. The germline V and J ends were trimmed by 4 bases and 1 base, with 7 bases remaining between them. Germline CDR1 and CDR2: MNHEY and SMNVEV (reference sequence). The CDR3 runs 13 residues. In DNA form, the CDR3 reads TGTGCCAGCAGTTACGGGGATAACTATGGCTACACCTTC. Residues: CASSYGDNYGYTF.

The sample holds many counts of this clonotype. V gene TRBV5-1 combines with J gene TRBJ2-7, with D tentatively TRBD2 (5 bases). Trimming cost V 3 bases and J 0 bases, with 13 bases left between them. Germline CDR1 and CDR2: SGHRS and YFSETQ. CDR3 length: 15 residues. CDR3 protein: CASSSTPSSSYEQYF. The CDR3 DNA sequence: TGCGCCAGCAGCTCGACACCTAGCAGCTCCTACGAGCAGTACTTC.

This clonotype was counted ten times or more. This rearrangement joins TRBV14 to TRBJ2-7; D may be TRBD2 (6 bases). The CDR3 is made up of 15 amino acids. V lost 1 base to trimming and J lost 3 bases, with 13 bases between them. The germline V gene encodes CDR1 SGHDN and CDR2 FVKESK. The CDR3: CASSQVPGTDYEQYF. CDR3 bases: TGTGCCAGCAGCCAAGTGCCAGGGACTGACTACGAGCAGTACTTC.

This clonotype turned up a few times. This chain joins TRBV7-9 and TRBJ2-7, with D perhaps TRBD1 (6 bases). The germline gives CDR1 SEHNR, CDR2 FQNEAQ (reference sequence). Deletions cut 4 bases from V and 2 bases from J, with 12 bases between. The CDR3 consists of 14 residues. CDR3 protein: CASSSDRIAYEQYF. The CDR3 DNA sequence: TGTGCCAGCAGCTCGGACAGAATAGCCTACGAGCAGTACTTC.

The table lists this clonotype with many counts. The chain has TRBV28 and TRBJ2-3; D not resolved. In germline, CDR1 is MDHEN, CDR2 SYDVKM. The ends were cut back, 3 bases at V and 0 bases at J, with 4 bases in the middle. The CDR3 totals 13 residues. The CDR3 protein is CASSFASTDTQYF. CDR3 coding DNA: TGTGCCAGCAGTTTCGCAAGCACAGATACGCAGTATTTT.

At least ten counts were recorded for this clonotype. The chain carries TRBV20-1 and TRBJ2-1; 10 bases are shared with TRBD2. Per germline, CDR1 DFQATT and CDR2 SNEGSKA (reference sequence). Trimming took 4 bases from V and 4 from J; bases not matched to a gene: 4. CDR3 length equals 14 residues. CDR3 in amino acids: CSATLAGGYNEQFF. CDR3 bases: TGCAGTGCTACCTTAGCGGGGGGTTACAATGAGCAGTTCTTC.

This clonotype was seen repeatedly, ten times or more. The rearrangement uses TRBV28 and TRBJ2-7, with D perhaps matching TRBD1 or TRBD2 (5 bases each). This CDR3 region has 15 residues. The V gene's germline CDR1 is MDHEN and CDR2 SYDVKM. V lost 2 bases, J lost 4 bases, and 15 bases lay in between. The DNA of the CDR3 is TGTGCCAGCAGTTTAGAGGGGTCGAAACGTTACGAGCAGTACTTC. It encodes CASSLEGSKRYEQYF.

This clonotype was observed a few times. The chain carries TRBV12-3 or TRBV12-4 and TRBJ1-1; D perhaps matches TRBD1 (5 bases). Trimming stripped 6 bases from V and 1 base from J, with 12 bases between. The CDR3 has 14 residues. For the CDR3, the DNA is TGTGCCAGCAGGGTGACAGATTCGAACACTGAAGCTTTCTTT. It encodes CASRVTDSNTEAFF.